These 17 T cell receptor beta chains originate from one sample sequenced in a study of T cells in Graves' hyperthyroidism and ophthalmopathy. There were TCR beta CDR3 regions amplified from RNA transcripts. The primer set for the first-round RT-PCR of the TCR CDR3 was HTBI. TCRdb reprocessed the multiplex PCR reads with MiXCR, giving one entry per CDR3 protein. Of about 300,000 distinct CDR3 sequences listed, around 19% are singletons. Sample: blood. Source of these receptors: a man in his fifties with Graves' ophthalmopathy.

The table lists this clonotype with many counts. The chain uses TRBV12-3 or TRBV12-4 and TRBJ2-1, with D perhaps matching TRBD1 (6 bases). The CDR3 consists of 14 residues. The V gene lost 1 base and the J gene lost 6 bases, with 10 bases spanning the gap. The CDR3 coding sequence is TGTGCCAGCAGTTTAGGAGGGGGTTTCAATGAGCAGTTCTTC. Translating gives CASSLGGGFNEQFF.

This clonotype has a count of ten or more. CDR3 amino acids: CASSQRLLNRDEQFF. CDR3 nucleotides: TGTGCCAGCAGCCAGCGGCTCCTCAACAGGGATGAGCAGTTCTTC. This chain joins TRBV3-1 and TRBJ2-1; possible D gene TRBD1, 6 bases. The CDR3 covers 15 residues. Per germline, CDR1 LGHDT and CDR2 YNNKEL (reference sequence). V was cut by 3 bases and J by 8 bases, with 17 bases left in between.

The CDR3 region has the DNA TGTGCCACCAGTGAGGGAGGGGGAGCCCGCACAGATACGCAGTATTTT. It translates to CATSEGGGARTDTQYF. The chain joins TRBV24-1 to TRBJ2-3; the D gene is possibly TRBD2 (7 bases). V lost 4 bases, J lost 1 base, and 14 bases lay in between. Germline CDR1 and CDR2: KGHDR and SFDVKD. The CDR3 length is 16 residues.

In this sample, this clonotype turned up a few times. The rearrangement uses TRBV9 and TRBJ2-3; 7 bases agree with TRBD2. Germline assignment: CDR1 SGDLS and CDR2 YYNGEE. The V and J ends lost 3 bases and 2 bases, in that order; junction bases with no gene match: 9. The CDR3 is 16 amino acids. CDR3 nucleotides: TGTGCCAGCAGCGGGCGGGAGCCTCGGAACACAGATACGCAGTATTTT. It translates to CASSGREPRNTDTQYF.

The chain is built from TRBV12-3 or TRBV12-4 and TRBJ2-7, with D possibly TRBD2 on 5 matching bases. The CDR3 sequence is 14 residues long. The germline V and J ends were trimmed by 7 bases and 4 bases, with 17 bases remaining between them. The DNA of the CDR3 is TGTGCCAGCAACCCGGGATCAAAACCTTACGAGCAGTACTTC. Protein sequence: CASNPGSKPYEQYF.

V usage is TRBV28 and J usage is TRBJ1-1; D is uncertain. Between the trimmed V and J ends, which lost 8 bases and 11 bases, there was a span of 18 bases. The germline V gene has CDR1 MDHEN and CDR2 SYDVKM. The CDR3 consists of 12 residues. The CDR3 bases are TGTGCCAGCCTAGGTTGGGGTTCGGAGGCTTTCTTT. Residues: CASLGWGSEAFF. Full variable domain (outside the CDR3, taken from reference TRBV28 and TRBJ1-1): DVKVTQSSRYLVKRTGEKVFLECVQDMDHENMFWYRQDPGLGLRLIYFSYDVKMKEKGDIPEGYSVSREKKERFSLILESASTNQTSMYLCASLGWGSEAFFGQGTRLTVV.

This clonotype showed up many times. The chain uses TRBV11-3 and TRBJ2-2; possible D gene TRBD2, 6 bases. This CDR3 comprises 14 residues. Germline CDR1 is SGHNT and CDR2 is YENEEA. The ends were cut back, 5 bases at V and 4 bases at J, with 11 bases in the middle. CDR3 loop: CASSATSSTGELFF. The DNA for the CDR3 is TGTGCCAGCAGCGCGACTAGTTCCACCGGGGAGCTGTTTTTT.

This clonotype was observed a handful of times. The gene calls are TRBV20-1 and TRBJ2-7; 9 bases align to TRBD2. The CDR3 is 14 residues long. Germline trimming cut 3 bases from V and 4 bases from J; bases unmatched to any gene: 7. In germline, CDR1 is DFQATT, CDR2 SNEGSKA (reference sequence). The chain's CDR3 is CSARGSGRGYEQYF. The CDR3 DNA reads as TGCAGTGCTAGGGGTAGCGGGAGAGGGTACGAGCAGTACTTC.

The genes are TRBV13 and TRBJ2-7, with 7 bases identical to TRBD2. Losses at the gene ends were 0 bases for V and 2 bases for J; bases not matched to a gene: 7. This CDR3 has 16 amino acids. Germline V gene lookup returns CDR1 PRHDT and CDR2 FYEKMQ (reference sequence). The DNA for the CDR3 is TGTGCCAGCAGCTTAGGTGAGACGGGGGGAGCCTACGAGCAGTACTTC. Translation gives CASSLGETGGAYEQYF.

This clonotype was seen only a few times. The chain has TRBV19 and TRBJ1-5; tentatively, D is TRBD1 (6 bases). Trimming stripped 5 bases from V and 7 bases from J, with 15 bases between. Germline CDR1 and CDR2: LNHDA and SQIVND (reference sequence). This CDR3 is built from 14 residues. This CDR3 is CASSDNRDMQPQHF. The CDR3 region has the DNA TGTGCCAGTAGTGACAACAGGGATATGCAGCCCCAGCATTTT.

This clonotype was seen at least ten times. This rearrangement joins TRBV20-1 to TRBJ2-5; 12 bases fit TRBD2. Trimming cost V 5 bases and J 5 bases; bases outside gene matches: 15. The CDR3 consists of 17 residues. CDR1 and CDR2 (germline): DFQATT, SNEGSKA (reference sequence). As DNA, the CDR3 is TGCAGTGCTCGACGACTAGCGGGAGAGGGGGTGGGGGAGACCCAGTACTTC. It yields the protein CSARRLAGEGVGETQYF.

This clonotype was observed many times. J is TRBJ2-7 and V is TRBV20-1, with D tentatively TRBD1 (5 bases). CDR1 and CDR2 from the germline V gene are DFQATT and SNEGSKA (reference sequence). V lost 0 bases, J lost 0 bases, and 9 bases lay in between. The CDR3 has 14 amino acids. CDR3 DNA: TGCAGTGCTAGAGATTCACAGGACTCCTACGAGCAGTACTTC. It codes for CSARDSQDSYEQYF.

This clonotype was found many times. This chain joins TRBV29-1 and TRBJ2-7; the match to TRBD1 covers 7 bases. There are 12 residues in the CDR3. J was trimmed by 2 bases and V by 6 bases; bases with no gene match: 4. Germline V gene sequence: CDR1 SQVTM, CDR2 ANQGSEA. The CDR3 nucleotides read TGCAGCGTAGAGCAGGGGGCCTACGAGCAGTACTTC. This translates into CSVEQGAYEQYF.

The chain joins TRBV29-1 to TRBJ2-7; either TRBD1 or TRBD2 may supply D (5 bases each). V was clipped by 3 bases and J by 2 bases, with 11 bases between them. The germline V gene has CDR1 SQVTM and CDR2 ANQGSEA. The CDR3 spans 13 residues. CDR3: CSVENGAPYEQYF. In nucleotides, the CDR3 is TGCAGCGTTGAGAACGGGGCCCCCTACGAGCAGTACTTC.

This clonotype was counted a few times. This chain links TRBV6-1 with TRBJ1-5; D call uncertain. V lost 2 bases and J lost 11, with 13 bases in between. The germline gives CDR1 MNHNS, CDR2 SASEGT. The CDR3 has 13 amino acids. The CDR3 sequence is CASSESLNSAQHF. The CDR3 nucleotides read TGTGCCAGCAGTGAATCCCTGAATAGTGCCCAGCATTTT.

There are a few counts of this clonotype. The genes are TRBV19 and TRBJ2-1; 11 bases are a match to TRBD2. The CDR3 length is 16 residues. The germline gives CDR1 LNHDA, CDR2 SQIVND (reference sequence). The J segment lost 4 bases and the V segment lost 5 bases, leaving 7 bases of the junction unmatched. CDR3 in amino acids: CASSFDGTSGYNEQFF. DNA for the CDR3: TGTGCCAGTAGTTTCGACGGGACTAGCGGATACAATGAGCAGTTCTTC.

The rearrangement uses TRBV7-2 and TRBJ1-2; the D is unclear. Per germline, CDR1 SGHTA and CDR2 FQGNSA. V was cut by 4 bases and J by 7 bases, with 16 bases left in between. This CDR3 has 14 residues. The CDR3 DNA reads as TGTGCCAGCAGCTCCCGGGAAGTTAGATTTGGCTACACCTTC. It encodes CASSSREVRFGYTF. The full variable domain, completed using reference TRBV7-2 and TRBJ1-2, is GAGVSQSPSNKVTEKGKDVELRCDPISGHTALYWYRQSLGQGLEFLIYFQGNSAPDKSGLPSDRFSAERTGGSVSTLTIQRTQQEDSAVYLCASSSREVRFGYTFGSGTRLTVV.